This is a list of T cell receptor beta chains from one sample in a study of cytomegalovirus exposure and HLA in healthy donors. Profiled with immunoSEQ multiplex PCR; TCRdb holds only in-frame clones, not every one. The repertoire includes some 180,000 clones, about four fifths of them detected once, and under 2% sits in the top ten. Input material: PBMCs. These receptors all come from a woman aged 25 to 39 in good health and CMV-seronegative. Both conserved end residues are part of each CDR3. Each record gives: D gene, clone size, V gene, J gene, CDR3 protein, CDR3 DNA. The D gene is left open where the match is weak. Not all rows give a size; the values are once, few, many and, for expanded clones, a class.

TRBD1	.	TRBV7-7	TRBJ2-1	CASSGGTGGSYNEQFF	TGTGCCAGCAGCGGGGGGACAGGGGGCTCCTACAATGAGCAGTTCTTC
.	.	TRBV2	TRBJ1-5	CASSLDGQYNQPQHF	TGTGCCAGCAGTCTGGATGGACAGTACAATCAGCCCCAGCATTTT
TRBD2	.	TRBV6-4	TRBJ2-7	CASSDLAGGFSYEQYF	TGTGCCAGCAGTGACTTAGCGGGGGGTTTCTCCTACGAGCAGTACTTC
TRBD1	.	TRBV10-2	TRBJ1-5	CASSVDRGTQPQHF	TGCGCCAGCAGTGTAGACAGGGGCACTCAGCCCCAGCATTTT
TRBD1	few	TRBV2	TRBJ1-2	CASSGLTGGSGYTF	TGTGCCAGCAGTGGGTTGACAGGGGGGAGTGGCTACACCTTC
TRBD1	.	TRBV4-3	TRBJ1-2	CASSTTRFQGANYGYTF	TGCGCCAGCAGCACTACGAGGTTTCAGGGGGCTAACTATGGCTACACCTTC
TRBD1	.	TRBV5-1	TRBJ1-6	CASSPRDRGNSPLHF	TGCGCCAGCAGCCCCCGGGACAGGGGTAATTCACCCCTCCACTTT
.	.	TRBV9	TRBJ2-3	CASSVGGWRSTDTQYF	TGTGCCAGCAGCGTAGGTGGGTGGCGGAGCACAGATACGCAGTATTTT
.	few	TRBV18	TRBJ1-6	CASSPLGGQVSSSSSPLHF	TGTGCCAGCTCACCACTGGGGGGGCAGGTTTCAAGTTCGAGTTCACCCCTCCACTTT
.	once	TRBV12-5	TRBJ2-3	CASGWDGGRTDTQYF	TGTGCTAGTGGTTGGGATGGGGGCCGCACAGATACGCAGTATTTT
TRBD2	.	TRBV5-3	TRBJ2-7	CARSLVRRGDEQYF	TGTGCCAGAAGCTTAGTACGGCGGGGGGACGAGCAGTACTTC
TRBD2	once	TRBV15	TRBJ2-7	CATSGKSGGPPYEQYF	TGTGCCACCAGCGGAAAGAGCGGGGGACCCCCCTACGAGCAGTACTTC
.	.	TRBV6-5	TRBJ1-1	CASWERVLNTEAFF	TGTGCCAGCTGGGAGCGGGTTCTGAACACTGAAGCTTTCTTT
.	once	TRBV5-6	TRBJ2-1	CASSLIDRPNEQFF	TGTGCCAGCAGCTTAATCGACAGACCCAATGAGCAGTTCTTC
TRBD2	.	TRBV7-2	TRBJ2-5	CASSSPRGGSQETQYF	TGTGCCAGCAGCTCTCCCCGGGGGGGGTCCCAAGAGACCCAGTACTTC
.	.	TRBV2	TRBJ2-7	CASSEADSSSYEQYF	TGTGCCAGCAGTGAAGCGGACTCGAGCTCCTACGAGCAGTACTTC
.	.	TRBV14	TRBJ1-1	CASSLSMNTEAFF	TGTGCCAGCAGCCTATCTATGAACACTGAAGCTTTCTTT
.	.	TRBV5-1	TRBJ2-5	CASSLGAVYQETQYF	TGCGCCAGCAGCTTGGGGGCAGTATACCAAGAGACCCAGTACTTC
TRBD1	.	TRBV5-4	TRBJ2-7	CASSLYPGQGAREQYF	TGTGCCAGCAGCTTGTATCCGGGACAGGGGGCTAGGGAGCAGTACTTC
.	.	TRBV5-1	TRBJ1-4	CASSLGTVPGANEKLFF	TGCGCCAGCAGCTTGGGGACAGTACCAGGAGCTAATGAAAAACTGTTTTTT
.	.	TRBV29-1	TRBJ2-7	CSAGGSYEQYF	TGCAGCGCTGGGGGGTCCTACGAGCAGTACTTC
TRBD1	.	TRBV18	TRBJ1-3	CASSPITGTGSASGNTIYF	TGTGCCAGCTCACCGATAACCGGGACAGGGAGTGCATCTGGAAACACCATATATTTT
.	once	TRBV5-1	TRBJ1-1	CASSPARVTEAFF	TGCGCCAGCAGCCCCGCGAGGGTGACTGAAGCTTTCTTT
TRBD2	.	TRBV5-1	TRBJ2-1	CASSRTSGGSTNEQFF	TGCGCCAGCAGCCGGACTAGCGGGGGGTCGACGAATGAGCAGTTCTTC
TRBD2	.	TRBV7-2	TRBJ2-7	CASSLARFVSGGIWYEQYF	TGTGCCAGCAGCTTAGCACGGTTTGTTAGCGGGGGAATCTGGTACGAGCAGTACTTC
.	.	TRBV18	TRBJ1-2	CASSPLDARGSYTF	TGTGCCAGCTCACCGCTGGACGCACGGGGAAGCTACACCTTC
TRBD1	.	TRBV29-1	TRBJ1-1	CSVDLQGWNTEAFF	TGCAGCGTAGATCTACAGGGGTGGAACACTGAAGCTTTCTTT
.	.	TRBV5-4	TRBJ2-7	CASSLGGLRSYEQYF	TGTGCCAGCAGCTTGGGAGGACTAAGATCCTACGAGCAGTACTTC
TRBD1	.	TRBV5-4	TRBJ1-6	CASSLATGAYSPLHF	TGTGCCAGCAGCTTGGCTACAGGGGCCTATTCACCCCTCCACTTT
.	.	TRBV5-1	TRBJ2-1	CASKTETSYNEQFF	TGCGCCAGCAAGACGGAGACCTCCTACAATGAGCAGTTCTTC
.	.	TRBV5-1	TRBJ2-1	CASSSGVGNYNEQFF	TGCGCCAGCAGCTCAGGGGTGGGGAACTACAATGAGCAGTTCTTC
.	.	TRBV18	TRBJ1-1	CASSPSRVNTEAFF	TGTGCCAGCTCACCGAGCAGGGTGAACACTGAAGCTTTCTTT
TRBD1	.	TRBV27	TRBJ2-7	CASSTRQGRDEQYF	TGTGCCAGCAGTACCCGACAGGGTAGGGACGAGCAGTACTTC
.	.	TRBV7-7	TRBJ1-1	CASSFPRSTRDEAFF	TGTGCCAGCAGCTTCCCGAGATCCACTCGGGATGAAGCTTTCTTT
.	.	TRBV6-5	TRBJ1-6	CASSYSSGYVDSPLHF	TGTGCCAGCAGTTACTCATCAGGGTACGTCGATTCACCCCTCCACTTT
.	.	TRBV7-9	TRBJ2-1	CASSPSRGGDEQFF	TGTGCCAGCAGCCCCTCGCGGGGTGGCGATGAGCAGTTCTTC
.	.	TRBV2	TRBJ2-7	CASSANYEQYF	TGTGCCAGCAGTGCTAACTACGAGCAGTACTTC
TRBD1	.	TRBV19	TRBJ1-2	CASSIAWGQYGYTF	TGTGCCAGTAGTATAGCATGGGGACAGTATGGCTACACCTTC
TRBD2	.	TRBV4-2	TRBJ2-3	CASSRTTRLAAGDNTQYF	TGTGCCAGCAGCCGAACCACCCGCTTGGCAGCGGGGGATAATACGCAGTATTTT
.	.	TRBV6-5	TRBJ2-5	CASSVSGETQYF	TGTGCCAGCAGTGTATCAGGGGAGACCCAGTACTTC
.	.	TRBV15	TRBJ1-5	CATSRGGPYNQPQHF	TGTGCCACCAGCAGGGGCGGGCCTTACAATCAGCCCCAGCATTTT
TRBD1	.	TRBV4-1	TRBJ2-3	CASSLGTGGTDTQYF	TGCGCCAGCAGCCTCGGGACAGGGGGGACAGATACGCAGTATTTT
.	.	TRBV5-6	TRBJ1-2	CASSLGQVRYGYTF	TGTGCCAGCAGCTTGGGACAGGTCCGCTATGGCTACACCTTC
TRBD2	few	TRBV9	TRBJ2-2	CASSVDLRQGGTNTGELFF	TGTGCCAGCAGCGTAGATCTCCGCCAGGGAGGGACTAACACCGGGGAGCTGTTTTTT
TRBD2	few	TRBV5-8	TRBJ2-7	CASSLMTSGGRGDEQYF	TGTGCCAGCAGCTTGATGACTAGCGGGGGCCGGGGGGACGAGCAGTACTTC
TRBD2	.	TRBV11-3	TRBJ2-3	CASSPGTSVGTDTQYF	TGTGCCAGCAGCCCCGGGACTAGCGTTGGGACAGATACGCAGTATTTT
.	.	TRBV9	TRBJ2-2	CASSVQVSGELFF	TGTGCCAGCAGCGTTCAGGTCAGCGGGGAGCTGTTTTTT
TRBD2	.	TRBV10-3	TRBJ2-2	CAITPNSGANTGELFF	TGTGCCATCACCCCAAACAGCGGGGCGAACACCGGGGAGCTGTTTTTT
.	.	TRBV29-1	TRBJ1-1	CSVKGGAGLNTEAFF	TGCAGCGTTAAGGGGGGGGCGGGCCTGAACACTGAAGCTTTCTTT
.	.	TRBV6-5	TRBJ2-7	CASSPLGGPTYEQYF	TGTGCCAGCAGCCCCCTCGGGGGGCCCACCTACGAGCAGTACTTC
.	.	TRBV25-1	TRBJ1-2	CASRPTGYGYTF	TGTGCCAGCAGGCCTACAGGGTATGGCTACACCTTC
.	.	TRBV29-1	TRBJ1-1	CSVSGISGMNTEAFF	TGCAGCGTCTCGGGGATAAGCGGCATGAACACTGAAGCTTTCTTT
.	.	TRBV5-6	TRBJ1-2	CASSLGGILDGYTF	TGTGCCAGCAGCTTGGGGGGCATCCTCGATGGCTACACCTTC
TRBD1	.	TRBV7-9	TRBJ2-7	CASSWGTGGASYEQYF	TGTGCCAGCAGCTGGGGGACAGGGGGCGCGTCCTACGAGCAGTACTTC
TRBD2	.	TRBV14	TRBJ2-7	CASSDPRGSTSYEQYF	TGTGCCAGCAGCGATCCGCGGGGGTCAACCTCCTACGAGCAGTACTTC
TRBD1	.	TRBV15	TRBJ2-7	CATSRDLAGQGPEQYF	TGTGCCACCAGCAGAGATCTCGCTGGACAGGGTCCCGAGCAGTACTTC
.	.	TRBV7-2	TRBJ2-2	CASIPLGSTGELFF	TGTGCCAGCATCCCCCTGGGCAGCACCGGGGAGCTGTTTTTT
TRBD1	few	TRBV9	TRBJ1-1	CASSVGRGHTEAFF	TGTGCCAGCAGCGTAGGAAGGGGGCACACTGAAGCTTTCTTT
TRBD1	.	TRBV19	TRBJ2-7	CASSRAGTGDEQYF	TGTGCCAGTAGTAGAGCCGGGACAGGCGACGAGCAGTACTTC